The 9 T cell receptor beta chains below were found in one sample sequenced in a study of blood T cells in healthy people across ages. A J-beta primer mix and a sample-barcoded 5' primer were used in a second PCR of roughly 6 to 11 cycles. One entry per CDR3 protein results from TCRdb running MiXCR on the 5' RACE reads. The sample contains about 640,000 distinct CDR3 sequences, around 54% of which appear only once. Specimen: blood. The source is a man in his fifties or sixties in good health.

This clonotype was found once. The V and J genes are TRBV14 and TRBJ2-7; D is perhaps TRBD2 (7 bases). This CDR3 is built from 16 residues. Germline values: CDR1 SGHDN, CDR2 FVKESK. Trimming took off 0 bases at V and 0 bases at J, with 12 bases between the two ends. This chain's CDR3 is CASSQDGGAPSYEQYF. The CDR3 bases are TGTGCCAGCAGCCAAGATGGGGGGGCCCCCTCCTACGAGCAGTACTTC.

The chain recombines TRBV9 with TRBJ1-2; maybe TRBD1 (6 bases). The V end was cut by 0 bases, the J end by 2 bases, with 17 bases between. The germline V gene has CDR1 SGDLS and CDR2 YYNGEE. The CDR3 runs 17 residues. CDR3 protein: CASSVVGGGAFNYGYTF. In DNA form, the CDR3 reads TGTGCCAGCAGCGTAGTTGGGGGGGGCGCCTTCAACTATGGCTACACCTTC.

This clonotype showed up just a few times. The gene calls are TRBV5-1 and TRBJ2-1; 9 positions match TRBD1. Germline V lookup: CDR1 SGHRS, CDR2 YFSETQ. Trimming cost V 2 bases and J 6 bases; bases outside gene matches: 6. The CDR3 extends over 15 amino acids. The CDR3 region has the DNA TGCGCCAGCAGCTTCGGGACAGGGTTCGTCAATGAGCAGTTCTTC. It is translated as CASSFGTGFVNEQFF.

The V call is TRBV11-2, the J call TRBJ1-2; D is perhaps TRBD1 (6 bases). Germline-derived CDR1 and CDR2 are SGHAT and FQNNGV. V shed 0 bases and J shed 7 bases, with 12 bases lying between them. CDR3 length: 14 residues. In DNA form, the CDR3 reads TGTGCCAGCAGCTTAGACGACGGGGGCTCTGGCTACACCTTC. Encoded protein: CASSLDDGGSGYTF.

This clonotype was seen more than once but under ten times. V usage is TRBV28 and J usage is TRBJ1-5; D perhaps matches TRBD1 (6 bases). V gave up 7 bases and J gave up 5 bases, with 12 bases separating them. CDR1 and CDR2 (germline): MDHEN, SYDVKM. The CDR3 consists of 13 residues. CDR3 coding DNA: TGTGCCAGCAACAACCAGGGGTATCAGCCCCAGCATTTT. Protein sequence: CASNNQGYQPQHF.

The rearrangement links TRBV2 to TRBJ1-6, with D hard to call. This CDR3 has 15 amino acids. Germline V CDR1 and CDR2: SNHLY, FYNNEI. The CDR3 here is CTISGSGTVNSPLHF. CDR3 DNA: TGTACCATCAGTGGGTCCGGAACGGTGAATTCACCCCTCCACTTT.

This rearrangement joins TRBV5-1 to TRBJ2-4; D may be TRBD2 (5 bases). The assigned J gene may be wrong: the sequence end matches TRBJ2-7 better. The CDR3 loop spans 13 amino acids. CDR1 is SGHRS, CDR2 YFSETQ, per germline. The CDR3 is CASSWTGNYEQYF. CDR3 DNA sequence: TGCGCCAGCAGCTGGACGGGGAACTACGAGCAGTACTTC.

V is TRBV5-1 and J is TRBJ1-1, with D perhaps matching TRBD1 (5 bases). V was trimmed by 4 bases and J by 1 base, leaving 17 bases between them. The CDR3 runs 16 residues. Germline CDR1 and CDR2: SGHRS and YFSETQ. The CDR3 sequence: CASSHRVRTPNTEAFF. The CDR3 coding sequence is TGCGCCAGCAGCCATCGCGTTCGGACACCGAACACTGAAGCTTTCTTT.

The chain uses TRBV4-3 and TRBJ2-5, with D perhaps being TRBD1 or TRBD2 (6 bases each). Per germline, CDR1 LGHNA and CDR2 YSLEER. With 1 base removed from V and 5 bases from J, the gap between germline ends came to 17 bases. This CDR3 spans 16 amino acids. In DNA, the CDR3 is TGCGCCAGCAGCCAAGGTCCTCCCTTAGGGGGGGAGACCCAGTACTTC. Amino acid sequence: CASSQGPPLGGETQYF.